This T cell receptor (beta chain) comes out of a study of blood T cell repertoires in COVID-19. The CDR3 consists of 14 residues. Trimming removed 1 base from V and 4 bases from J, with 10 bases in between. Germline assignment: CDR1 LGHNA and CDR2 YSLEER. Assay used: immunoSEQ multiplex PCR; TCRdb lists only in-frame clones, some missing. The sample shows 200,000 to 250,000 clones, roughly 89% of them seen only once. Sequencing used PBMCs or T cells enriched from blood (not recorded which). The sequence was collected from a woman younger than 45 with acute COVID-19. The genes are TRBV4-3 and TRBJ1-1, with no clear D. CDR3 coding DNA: TGCGCCAGCAGCCAAGTTGCGGGAGGCACTGAAGCTTTCTTT. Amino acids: CASSQVAGGTEAFF.